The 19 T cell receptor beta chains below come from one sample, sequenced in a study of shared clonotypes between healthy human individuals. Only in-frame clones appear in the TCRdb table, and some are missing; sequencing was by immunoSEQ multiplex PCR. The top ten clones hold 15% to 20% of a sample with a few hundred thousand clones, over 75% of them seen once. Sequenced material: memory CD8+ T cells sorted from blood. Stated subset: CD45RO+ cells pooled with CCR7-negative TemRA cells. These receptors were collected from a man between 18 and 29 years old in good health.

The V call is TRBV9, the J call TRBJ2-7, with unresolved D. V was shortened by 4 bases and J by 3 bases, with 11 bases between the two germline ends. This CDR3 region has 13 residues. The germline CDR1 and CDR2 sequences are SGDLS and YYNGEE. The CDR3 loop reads CASSPYPGYEQYF. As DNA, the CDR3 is TGTGCCAGCAGCCCATACCCGGGCTACGAGCAGTACTTC.

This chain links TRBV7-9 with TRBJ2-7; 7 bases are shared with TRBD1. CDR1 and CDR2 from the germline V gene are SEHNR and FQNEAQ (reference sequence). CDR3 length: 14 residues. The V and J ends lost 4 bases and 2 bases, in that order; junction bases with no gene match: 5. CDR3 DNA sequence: TGTGCCAGCAGCTCCACAGGGGACCCCTACGAGCAGTACTTC. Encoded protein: CASSSTGDPYEQYF. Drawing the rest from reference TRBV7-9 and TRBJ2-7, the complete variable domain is DTGVSQNPRHKITKRGQNVTFRCDPISEHNRLYWYRQTLGQGPEFLTYFQNEAQLEKSRLLSDRFSAERPKGSFSTLEIQRTEQGDSAMYLCASSSTGDPYEQYFGPGTRLTVT.

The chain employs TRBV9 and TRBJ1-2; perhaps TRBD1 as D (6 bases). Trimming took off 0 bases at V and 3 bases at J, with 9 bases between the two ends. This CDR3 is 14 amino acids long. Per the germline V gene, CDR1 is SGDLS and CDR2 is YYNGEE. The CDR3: CASSVGGGHYGYTF. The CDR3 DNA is TGTGCCAGCAGCGTAGGAGGGGGGCACTATGGCTACACCTTC.

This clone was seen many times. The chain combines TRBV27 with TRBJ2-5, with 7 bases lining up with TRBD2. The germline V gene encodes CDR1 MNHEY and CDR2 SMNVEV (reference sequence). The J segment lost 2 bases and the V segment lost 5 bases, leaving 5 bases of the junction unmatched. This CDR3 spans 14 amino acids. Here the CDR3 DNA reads TGTGCCAGCAGTCCCGGGACTACTCAAGAGACCCAGTACTTC. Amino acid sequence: CASSPGTTQETQYF.

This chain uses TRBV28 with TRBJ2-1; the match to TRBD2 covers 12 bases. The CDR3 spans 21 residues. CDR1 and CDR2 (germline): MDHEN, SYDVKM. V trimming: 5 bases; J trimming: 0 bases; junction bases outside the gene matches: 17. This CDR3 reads CASSPDRLGLAGLSSYNEQFF. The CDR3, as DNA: TGTGCCAGCAGTCCGGACAGGTTAGGACTAGCGGGGTTAAGCTCCTACAATGAGCAGTTCTTC.

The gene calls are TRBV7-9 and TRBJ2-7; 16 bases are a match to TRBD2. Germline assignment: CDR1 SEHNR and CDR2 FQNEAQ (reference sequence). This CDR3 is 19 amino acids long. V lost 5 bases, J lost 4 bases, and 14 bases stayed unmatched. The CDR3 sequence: CASSQPSGTSGRAGYEQYF. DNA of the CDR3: TGTGCCAGCAGCCAACCCTCCGGGACTAGCGGGAGGGCCGGGTACGAGCAGTACTTC.

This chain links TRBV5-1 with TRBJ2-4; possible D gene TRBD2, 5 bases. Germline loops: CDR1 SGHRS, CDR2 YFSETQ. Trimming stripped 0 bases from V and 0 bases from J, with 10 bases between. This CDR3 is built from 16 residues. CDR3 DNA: TGCGCCAGCAGCTTGGCGTATGGACTAGCCAAAAACATTCAGTACTTC. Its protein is CASSLAYGLAKNIQYF.

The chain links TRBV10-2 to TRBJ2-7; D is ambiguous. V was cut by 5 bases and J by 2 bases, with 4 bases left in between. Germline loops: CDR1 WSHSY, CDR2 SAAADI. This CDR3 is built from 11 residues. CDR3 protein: CASSQPYEQYF. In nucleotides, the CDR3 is TGCGCCAGCAGTCAGCCCTACGAGCAGTACTTC.

CDR3 amino acids: CASSPEGSGGIGDTQYF. The CDR3 DNA reads TGTGCCAGCAGCCCCGAGGGGAGCGGGGGGATCGGAGATACGCAGTATTTT. V gene TRBV7-9 combines with J gene TRBJ2-3, with 9 bases fitting TRBD2. The CDR3 is 17 residues long. From germline, CDR1 is SEHNR and CDR2 FQNEAQ (reference sequence). The V gene end was trimmed by 5 bases and the J gene end by 5 bases; junction bases not matched to a gene: 14.

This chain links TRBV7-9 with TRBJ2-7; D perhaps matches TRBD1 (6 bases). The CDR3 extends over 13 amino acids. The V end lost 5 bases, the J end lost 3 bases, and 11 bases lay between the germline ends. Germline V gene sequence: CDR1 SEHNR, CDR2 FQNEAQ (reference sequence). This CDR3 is CASSPQTGYEQYF. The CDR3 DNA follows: TGTGCCAGCAGCCCTCAGACAGGCTACGAGCAGTACTTC. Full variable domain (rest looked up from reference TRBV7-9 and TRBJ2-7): DTGVSQNPRHKITKRGQNVTFRCDPISEHNRLYWYRQTLGQGPEFLTYFQNEAQLEKSRLLSDRFSAERPKGSFSTLEIQRTEQGDSAMYLCASSPQTGYEQYFGPGTRLTVT.

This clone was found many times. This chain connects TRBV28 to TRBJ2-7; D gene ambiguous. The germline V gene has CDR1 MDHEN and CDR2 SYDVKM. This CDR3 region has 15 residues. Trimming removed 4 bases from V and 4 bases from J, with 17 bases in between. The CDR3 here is CASSSISPNIYEQYF. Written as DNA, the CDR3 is TGTGCCAGCAGTTCTATTTCCCCAAACATTTACGAGCAGTACTTC.

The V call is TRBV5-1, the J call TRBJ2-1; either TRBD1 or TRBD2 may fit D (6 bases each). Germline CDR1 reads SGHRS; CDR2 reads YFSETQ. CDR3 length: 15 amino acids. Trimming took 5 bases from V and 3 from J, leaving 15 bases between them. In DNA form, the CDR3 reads TGCGCCAGCAGACGGGCGGGGACAATCTACAATGAGCAGTTCTTC. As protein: CASRRAGTIYNEQFF.

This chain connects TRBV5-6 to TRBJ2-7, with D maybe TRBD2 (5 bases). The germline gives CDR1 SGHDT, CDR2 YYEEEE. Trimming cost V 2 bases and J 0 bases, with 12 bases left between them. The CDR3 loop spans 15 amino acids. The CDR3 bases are TGTGCCAGCAGCTTCCTCAACGGGATCTCCTACGAGCAGTACTTC. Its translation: CASSFLNGISYEQYF.

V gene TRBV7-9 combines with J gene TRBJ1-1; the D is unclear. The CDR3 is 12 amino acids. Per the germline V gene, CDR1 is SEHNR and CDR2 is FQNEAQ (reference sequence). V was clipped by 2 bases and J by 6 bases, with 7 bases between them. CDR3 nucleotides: TGTGCCAGCAGCTTAATCGGGGCTGAAGCTTTCTTT. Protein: CASSLIGAEAFF.

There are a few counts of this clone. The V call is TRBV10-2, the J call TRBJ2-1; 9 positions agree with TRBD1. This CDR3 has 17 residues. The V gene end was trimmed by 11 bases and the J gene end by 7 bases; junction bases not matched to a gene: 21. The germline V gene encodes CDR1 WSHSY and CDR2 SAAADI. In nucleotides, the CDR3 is TGCGCCCGATCCCTCGTCGCAGGGACAGGGAGGGAAAATGAGCAGTTCTTC. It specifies CARSLVAGTGRENEQFF.

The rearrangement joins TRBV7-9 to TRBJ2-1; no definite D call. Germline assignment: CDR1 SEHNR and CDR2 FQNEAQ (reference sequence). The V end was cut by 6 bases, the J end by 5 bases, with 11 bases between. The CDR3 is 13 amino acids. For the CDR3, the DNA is TGTGCCAGCAGTCCCTGGTCACACAATGAGCAGTTCTTC. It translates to CASSPWSHNEQFF. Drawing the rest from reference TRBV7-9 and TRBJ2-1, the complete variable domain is DTGVSQNPRHKITKRGQNVTFRCDPISEHNRLYWYRQTLGQGPEFLTYFQNEAQLEKSRLLSDRFSAERPKGSFSTLEIQRTEQGDSAMYLCASSPWSHNEQFFGPGTRLTVL.

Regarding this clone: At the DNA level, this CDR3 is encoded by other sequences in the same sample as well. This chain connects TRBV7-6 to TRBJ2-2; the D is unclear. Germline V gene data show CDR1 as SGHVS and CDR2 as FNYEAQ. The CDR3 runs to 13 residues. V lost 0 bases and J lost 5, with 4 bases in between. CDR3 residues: CASSLAGTGELFF. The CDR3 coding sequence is TGTGCCAGCAGCTTAGCCGGGACCGGGGAGCTGTTTTTT.

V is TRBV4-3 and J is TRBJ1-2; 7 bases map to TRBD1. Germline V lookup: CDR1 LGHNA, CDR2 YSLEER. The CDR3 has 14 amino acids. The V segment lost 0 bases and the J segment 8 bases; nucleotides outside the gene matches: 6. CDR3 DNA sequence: TGCGCCAGCAGCCAAGAATGGCAGGGGGAAGGCTACACCTTC. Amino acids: CASSQEWQGEGYTF.

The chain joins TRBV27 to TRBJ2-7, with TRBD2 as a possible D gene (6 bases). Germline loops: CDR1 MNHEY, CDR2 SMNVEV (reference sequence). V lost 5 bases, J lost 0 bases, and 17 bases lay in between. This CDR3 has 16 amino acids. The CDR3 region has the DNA TGTGCCAGCAGTGCTAGCGTGGGACCCCTCTCCTACGAGCAGTACTTC. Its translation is CASSASVGPLSYEQYF.